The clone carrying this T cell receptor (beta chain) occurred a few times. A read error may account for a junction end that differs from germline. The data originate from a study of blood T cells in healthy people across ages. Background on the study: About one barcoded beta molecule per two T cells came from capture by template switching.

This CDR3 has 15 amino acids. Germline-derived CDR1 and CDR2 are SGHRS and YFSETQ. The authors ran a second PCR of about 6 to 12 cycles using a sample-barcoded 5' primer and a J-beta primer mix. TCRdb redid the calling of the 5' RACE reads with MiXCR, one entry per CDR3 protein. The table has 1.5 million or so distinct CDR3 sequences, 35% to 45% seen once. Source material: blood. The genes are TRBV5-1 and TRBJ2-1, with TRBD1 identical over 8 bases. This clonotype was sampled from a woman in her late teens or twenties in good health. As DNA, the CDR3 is TGTGCCAGCAGCTCGTCCGGGACAGGTTACAATGAGCAGTTCTTC. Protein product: CASSSSGTGYNEQFF.